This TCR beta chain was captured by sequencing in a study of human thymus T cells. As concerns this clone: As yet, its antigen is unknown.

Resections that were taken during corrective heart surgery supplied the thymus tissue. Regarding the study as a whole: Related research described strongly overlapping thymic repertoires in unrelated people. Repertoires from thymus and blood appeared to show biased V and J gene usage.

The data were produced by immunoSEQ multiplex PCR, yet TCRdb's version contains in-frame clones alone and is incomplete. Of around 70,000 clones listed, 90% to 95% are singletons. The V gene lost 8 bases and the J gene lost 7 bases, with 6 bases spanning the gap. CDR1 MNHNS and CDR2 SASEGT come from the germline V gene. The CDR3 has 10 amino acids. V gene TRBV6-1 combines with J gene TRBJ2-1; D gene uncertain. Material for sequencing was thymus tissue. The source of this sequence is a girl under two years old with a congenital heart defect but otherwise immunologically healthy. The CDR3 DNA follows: TGTGCCAGCTTTCGAAATGAGCAGTTCTTC. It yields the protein CASFRNEQFF.